Listed here are 14 T cell receptor beta chains from one sample, sequenced in a study of T cells after yellow fever vaccination (dated by TCRdb to the late 2010s). Library preparation was by 5' RACE. The reads were generated on an Illumina NovaSeq 6000. In-frame beta chains were kept once TCRdb had trimmed the public reads at Q25 with fastp and called clones with MiXCR. Every entry covers one CDR3 protein and lists the most common genes and DNA from its rows. The sample contains 300,000 to 400,000 distinct CDR3 sequences, 4% of them found a single time. In total, the top ten clones hold approximately 25% of the sample. Sample treatment or condition, as interpreted from the label and publication: live attenuated yellow fever vaccine strain. Specimen: PBMCs, collected 5 days after the yellow fever booster vaccination. The receptors come from a man aged 18 to 29 who received the YFV17D yellow fever vaccine.

This clonotype has a handful of counts. J is TRBJ1-3 and V is TRBV5-1; perhaps TRBD1 as D (5 bases). The V end lost 8 bases, the J end lost 0 bases, and 21 bases lay between the germline ends. The CDR3 has 17 amino acids. Germline CDR1 SGHRS, CDR2 YFSETQ. The CDR3 spells CARGTGWGTNSGNTIYF. The CDR3 bases are TGCGCCAGGGGGACGGGCTGGGGCACGAACTCTGGAAACACCATATATTTT.

This clonotype was seen more than once but under ten times. The gene calls are TRBV5-1 and TRBJ2-7; TRBD1 is a possible D gene (5 bases). Germline CDR1 is SGHRS and CDR2 is YFSETQ. V was trimmed by 4 bases and J by 5 bases, leaving 13 bases between them. This CDR3 contains 13 residues. The CDR3 bases are TGCGCCAGCAGCATGGCAGGGCCCAACGAGCAGTACTTC. This sequence encodes CASSMAGPNEQYF.

This chain joins TRBV27 and TRBJ2-3, with 10 bases aligning to TRBD2. In germline, CDR1 is MNHEY, CDR2 SMNVEV (reference sequence). V gave up 4 bases and J gave up 8 bases; unmatched junction bases: 6. The CDR3 has 14 amino acids. The DNA of the CDR3 is TGTGCCAGCAGTTCCCTAGCGGGGGAGCCTACGCAGTATTTT. It yields the protein CASSSLAGEPTQYF.

This clonotype appeared many times. The rearrangement joins TRBV6-5 to TRBJ1-3; 7 bases fit TRBD1. The CDR3 spans 17 residues. V dropped 0 bases and J dropped 8; count of bases not matched to a gene: 13. Per germline, CDR1 MNHEY and CDR2 SVGAGI. CDR3 sequence reads: CASSYSSIGGSGHTIYF. The DNA for the CDR3 is TGTGCCAGCAGTTACTCGAGTATAGGGGGCTCGGGACACACCATATATTTT.

In its sample, this clonotype was seen many times. This chain connects TRBV29-1 to TRBJ2-3; 9 bases are shared with TRBD2. The CDR3 spans 16 residues. Trimming at V came to 3 bases and at J to 0 bases, leaving 7 bases not matched to a gene. CDR1 is SQVTM, CDR2 ANQGSEA, per germline. The CDR3 coding sequence is TGCAGCGTTGATCGGCTAGCGGGGCAGAGCACAGATACGCAGTATTTT. Its translation: CSVDRLAGQSTDTQYF.

The V call is TRBV7-6, the J call TRBJ1-2, with D hard to call. Germline-derived CDR1 and CDR2 are SGHVS and FNYEAQ. CDR3 size: 15 residues. Trimming pared 5 bases from V and 0 bases from J, leaving 13 bases between. The CDR3 DNA reads TGTGCCAGCAGCCGGGAGGGTTTAGCTAACTATGGCTACACCTTC. It encodes CASSREGLANYGYTF.

This clonotype turned up a few times. This chain uses TRBV5-1 with TRBJ2-2, with a tentative D call TRBD1 (5 bases). V lost 0 bases, J lost 6 bases, and 12 bases lay in between. Germline assignment: CDR1 SGHRS and CDR2 YFSETQ. This CDR3 comprises 15 residues. Here the CDR3 DNA reads TGCGCCAGCAGCTTGGGACAGCGCCTGGCCGGGGAGCTGTTTTTT. This encodes CASSLGQRLAGELFF.

In this sample, this clonotype turned up many times. The chain couples TRBV28 to TRBJ1-1; unclear D gene. Per the germline V gene, CDR1 is MDHEN and CDR2 is SYDVKM. The CDR3 has 11 residues. Trimming took 8 bases from V and 8 from J, leaving 12 bases between them. CDR3 in amino acids: CASAINREAFF. CDR3 nucleotide sequence: TGTGCCAGCGCAATAAACCGAGAAGCTTTCTTT. Full variable domain (rest looked up from reference TRBV28 and TRBJ1-1): DVKVTQSSRYLVKRTGEKVFLECVQDMDHENMFWYRQDPGLGLRLIYFSYDVKMKEKGDIPEGYSVSREKKERFSLILESASTNQTSMYLCASAINREAFFGQGTRLTVV.

This clonotype was picked up a small number of times. This sequence joins TRBV10-3 and TRBJ2-1, with 13 bases fitting TRBD2. In germline, CDR1 is ENHRY, CDR2 SYGVKD. Trimming took 4 bases from V and 5 from J; bases not matched to a gene: 5. The CDR3 runs to 16 residues. The CDR3 region is CAISGTSGGAHNEQFF. Written as DNA, the CDR3 is TGTGCCATCAGTGGAACTAGCGGGGGGGCCCACAATGAGCAGTTCTTC.

This clonotype was recorded a few times. The CDR3 bases are TGTGCCAGCTCAGGGCGGGGGTCACCGGAGCAGTACGTC. It yields the protein CASSGRGSPEQYV. The chain links TRBV18 to TRBJ2-7; 7 bases map to TRBD2. There are 13 residues in the CDR3. V was pared by 5 bases and J by 7 bases, with 8 bases of the junction left unmatched. CDR1 is KGHSH, CDR2 LQKENI, per germline.

This clonotype was counted ten times or more. J is TRBJ2-1 and V is TRBV27; 14 positions match TRBD2. The germline V gene has CDR1 MNHEY and CDR2 SMNVEV (reference sequence). The V and J ends lost 5 bases and 7 bases, in that order; junction bases with no gene match: 4. The CDR3 is made up of 15 amino acids. Written as DNA, the CDR3 is TGTGCCAGCAGTCGACTAGCGGGGGGGCTGAATGAGCAGTTCTTC. Translating gives CASSRLAGGLNEQFF.

This clonotype has at least ten counts. The chain links TRBV6-6 to TRBJ2-3; D gene ambiguous. Trimming took off 4 bases at V and 4 bases at J, with 0 bases between the two ends. Germline assignment: CDR1 MNHNY and CDR2 SVGAGI (reference sequence). This CDR3 is 10 amino acids long. The CDR3 sequence is CASSSDTQYF. The CDR3 nucleotides are TGTGCCAGCAGTTCAGATACGCAGTATTTT.

V is TRBV4-1 and J is TRBJ2-7; D remains ambiguous. Germline CDR1 MGHRA, CDR2 YSYEKL. The CDR3 sequence is 13 residues long. Trimming stripped 1 base from V and 4 bases from J, with 8 bases between. The CDR3 bases are TGCGCCAGCAGCCAAGGGGTGGGTTACGAGCAGTACGTC. This translates into CASSQGVGYEQYV.

The table lists this clonotype with a few counts. The gene calls are TRBV7-2 and TRBJ2-2; 7 bases agree with TRBD1. J gave up 5 bases and V 2 bases, and 11 bases lay outside the gene matches. CDR1 and CDR2 from the germline V gene are SGHTA and FQGNSA. The CDR3 spans 17 residues. The CDR3 sequence: CASSLWIRGPLTGELFF. CDR3 DNA sequence: TGTGCCAGCAGCTTATGGATTAGGGGGCCATTAACCGGGGAGCTGTTTTTT.